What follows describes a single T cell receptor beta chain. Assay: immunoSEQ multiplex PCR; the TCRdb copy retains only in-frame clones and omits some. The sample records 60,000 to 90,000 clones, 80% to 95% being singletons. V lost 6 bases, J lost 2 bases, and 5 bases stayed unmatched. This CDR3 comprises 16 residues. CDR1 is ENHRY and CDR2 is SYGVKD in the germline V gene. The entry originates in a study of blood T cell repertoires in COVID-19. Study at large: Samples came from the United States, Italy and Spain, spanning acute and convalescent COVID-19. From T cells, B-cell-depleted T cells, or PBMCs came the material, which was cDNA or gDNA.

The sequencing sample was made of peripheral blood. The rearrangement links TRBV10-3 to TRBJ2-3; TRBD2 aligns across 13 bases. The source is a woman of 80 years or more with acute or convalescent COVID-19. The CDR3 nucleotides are TGTGCCATCAGCGGGACTAGCGGGACCGACACAGATACGCAGTATTTT. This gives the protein CAISGTSGTDTDTQYF.